This T cell receptor beta chain was found in a study of breast tumors, draining lymph nodes, adjacent tissues. This clonotype was counted a few times. Its antigen is not identified. MiXCR, run by TCRdb on the multiplex PCR reads, gives a single entry per CDR3 protein. The table has over 130,000 distinct CDR3 sequences, approximately 32% seen once. With 10 bases clipped from V and 4 bases from J, the junction kept 12 bases outside the gene matches. The germline gives CDR1 LNHDA, CDR2 SQIVND (reference sequence). The CDR3 has 14 residues. The lymph nodes were axillary draining lymph nodes from breast cancer patients. The study, taken as a whole, reports: Tumor TCR diversity was below lymph nodes but above nontumor tissue. The data were judged consistent with most tumor T cells coming from lymph node and expanding in tumor. Luminal-like breast cancer showed significantly higher tumor–nontumor repertoire similarity than basal-like. Data only fit, rather than demonstrated, lymph node origin of most tumor T cells.

V usage is TRBV19 and J usage is TRBJ1-1; 7 bases match TRBD1. The sequenced sample was axillary lymph node tissue. This receptor was taken from a female donor with breast cancer. Some clones in this sample may be carry-over from other donors' samples. In nucleotides, the CDR3 is TGTGCCACGAAAACGACAGGGTCTGGCACTGAAGCTTTCTTT. It codes for CATKTTGSGTEAFF.